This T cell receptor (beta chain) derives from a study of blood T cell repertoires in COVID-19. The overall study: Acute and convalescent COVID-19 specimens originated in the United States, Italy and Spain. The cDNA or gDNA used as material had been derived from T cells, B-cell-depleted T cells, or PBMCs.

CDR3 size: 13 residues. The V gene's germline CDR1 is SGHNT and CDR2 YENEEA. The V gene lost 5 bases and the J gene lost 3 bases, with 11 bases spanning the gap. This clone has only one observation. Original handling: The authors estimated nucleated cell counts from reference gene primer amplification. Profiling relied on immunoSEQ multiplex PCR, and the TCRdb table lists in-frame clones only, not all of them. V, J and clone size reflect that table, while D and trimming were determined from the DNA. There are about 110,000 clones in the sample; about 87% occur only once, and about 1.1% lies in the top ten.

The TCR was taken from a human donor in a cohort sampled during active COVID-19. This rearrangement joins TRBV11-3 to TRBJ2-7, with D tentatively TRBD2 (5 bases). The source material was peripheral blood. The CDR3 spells CASSPGEGYEQYF. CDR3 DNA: TGTGCCAGCAGCCCCGGGGAAGGCTACGAGCAGTACTTC.